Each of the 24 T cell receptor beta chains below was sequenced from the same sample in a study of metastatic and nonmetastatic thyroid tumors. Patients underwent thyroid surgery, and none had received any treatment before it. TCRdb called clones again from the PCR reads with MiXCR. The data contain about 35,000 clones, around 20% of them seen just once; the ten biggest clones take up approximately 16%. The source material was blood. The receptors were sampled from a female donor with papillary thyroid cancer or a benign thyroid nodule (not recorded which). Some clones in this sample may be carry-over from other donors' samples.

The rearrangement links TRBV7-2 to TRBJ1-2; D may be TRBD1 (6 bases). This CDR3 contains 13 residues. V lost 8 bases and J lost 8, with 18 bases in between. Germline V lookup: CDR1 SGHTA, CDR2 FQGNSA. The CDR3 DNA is TGTGCCAGCGGCACCTACACGACAGGCGGCTACACCTTC. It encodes CASGTYTTGGYTF.

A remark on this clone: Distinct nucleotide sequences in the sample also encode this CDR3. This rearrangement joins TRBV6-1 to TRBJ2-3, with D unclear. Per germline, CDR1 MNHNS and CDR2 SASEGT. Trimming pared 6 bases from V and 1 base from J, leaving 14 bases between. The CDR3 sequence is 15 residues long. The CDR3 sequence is CASREPRSGTDTQYF. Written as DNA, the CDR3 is TGTGCCAGCAGAGAACCAAGGAGTGGCACAGATACGCAGTATTTT.

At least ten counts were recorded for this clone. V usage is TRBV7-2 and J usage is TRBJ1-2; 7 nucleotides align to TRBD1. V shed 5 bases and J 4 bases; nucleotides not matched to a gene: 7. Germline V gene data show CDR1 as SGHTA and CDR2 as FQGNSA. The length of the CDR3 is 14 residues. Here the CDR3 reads CASSRGDRSYGYTF. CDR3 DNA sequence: TGTGCCAGCAGCCGAGGGGACAGATCCTATGGCTACACCTTC. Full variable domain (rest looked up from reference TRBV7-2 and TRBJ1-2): GAGVSQSPSNKVTEKGKDVELRCDPISGHTALYWYRQSLGQGLEFLIYFQGNSAPDKSGLPSDRFSAERTGGSVSTLTIQRTQQEDSAVYLCASSRGDRSYGYTFGSGTRLTVV.

CDR3 nucleotide sequence: TGTGCCAGCAGTTTAACCGGGAGGAAGGGTGTCTACACCTTC. The encoded protein is CASSLTGRKGVYTF. V and J are TRBV28 and TRBJ1-2; D call uncertain. CDR1 is MDHEN, CDR2 SYDVKM, per germline. The CDR3 consists of 14 residues. V lost 2 bases to trimming and J lost 10 bases, with 17 bases between them.

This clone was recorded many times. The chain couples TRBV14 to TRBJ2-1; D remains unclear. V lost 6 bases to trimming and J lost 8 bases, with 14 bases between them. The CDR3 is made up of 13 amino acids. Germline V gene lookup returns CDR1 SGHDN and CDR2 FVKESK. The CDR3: CASRDLSQYEQFF. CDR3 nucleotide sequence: TGTGCCAGCAGAGATCTTAGCCAATATGAGCAGTTCTTC.

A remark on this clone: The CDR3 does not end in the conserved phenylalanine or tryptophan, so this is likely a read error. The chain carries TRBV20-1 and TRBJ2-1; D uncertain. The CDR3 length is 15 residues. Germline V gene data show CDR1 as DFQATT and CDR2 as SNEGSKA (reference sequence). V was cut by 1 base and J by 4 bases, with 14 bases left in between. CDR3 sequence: CSARAPALDYNEQFL. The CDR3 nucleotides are TGCAGTGCTAGAGCCCCAGCGCTCGATTACAATGAGCAGTTCCTC.

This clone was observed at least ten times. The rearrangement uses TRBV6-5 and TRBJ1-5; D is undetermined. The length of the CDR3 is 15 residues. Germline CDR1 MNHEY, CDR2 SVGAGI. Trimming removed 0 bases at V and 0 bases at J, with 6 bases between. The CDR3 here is CASSYSRGSNQPQHF. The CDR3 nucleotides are TGTGCCAGCAGTTACTCCCGCGGTAGCAATCAGCCCCAGCATTTT.

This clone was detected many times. Here the CDR3 DNA reads TGTGCCAGCAACCCGAATAGTTTCCGGGAGACCCAGTACTTC. This sequence encodes CASNPNSFRETQYF. The V gene is TRBV28, the J gene TRBJ2-5; D gene unclear. Germline V gene lookup returns CDR1 MDHEN and CDR2 SYDVKM. Between the trimmed V and J ends, which lost 7 bases and 5 bases, there was a span of 17 bases. This CDR3 region has 14 residues.

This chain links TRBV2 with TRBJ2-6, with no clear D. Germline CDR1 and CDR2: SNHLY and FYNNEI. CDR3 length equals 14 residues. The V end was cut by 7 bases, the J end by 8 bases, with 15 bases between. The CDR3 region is CASKQTSWSNVLTF. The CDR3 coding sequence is TGTGCCAGCAAACAGACCTCTTGGTCCAACGTCCTGACTTTC.

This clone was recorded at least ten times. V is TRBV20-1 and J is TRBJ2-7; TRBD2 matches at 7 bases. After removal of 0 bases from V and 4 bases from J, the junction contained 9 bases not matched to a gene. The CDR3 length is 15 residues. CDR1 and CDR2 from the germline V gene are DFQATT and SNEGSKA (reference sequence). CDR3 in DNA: TGCAGTGCTAGAGATCGTGTGACTAGCCCTTACGAGCAGTACTTC. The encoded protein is CSARDRVTSPYEQYF.

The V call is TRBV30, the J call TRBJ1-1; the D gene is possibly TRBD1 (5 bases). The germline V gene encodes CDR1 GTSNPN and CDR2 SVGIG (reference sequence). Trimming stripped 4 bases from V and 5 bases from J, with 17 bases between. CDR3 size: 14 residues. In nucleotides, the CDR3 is TGTGCCTGGAAAGCCGGGGTATGGGGGACTGAAGCTTTCTTT. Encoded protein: CAWKAGVWGTEAFF.

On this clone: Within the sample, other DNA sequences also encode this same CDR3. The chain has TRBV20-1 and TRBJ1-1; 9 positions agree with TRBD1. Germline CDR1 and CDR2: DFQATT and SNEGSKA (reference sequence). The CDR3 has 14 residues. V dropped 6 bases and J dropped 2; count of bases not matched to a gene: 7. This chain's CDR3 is CSATDRGRNTEAFF. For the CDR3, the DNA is TGCAGTGCAACAGACAGGGGGAGAAACACTGAAGCTTTCTTT.

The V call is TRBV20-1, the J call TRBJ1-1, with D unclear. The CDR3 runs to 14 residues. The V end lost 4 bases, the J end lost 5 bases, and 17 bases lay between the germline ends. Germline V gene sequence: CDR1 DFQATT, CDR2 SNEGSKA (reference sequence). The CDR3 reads CSATYSGLGTEAFF. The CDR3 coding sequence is TGCAGTGCTACCTATTCGGGTTTGGGTACTGAAGCTTTCTTT.

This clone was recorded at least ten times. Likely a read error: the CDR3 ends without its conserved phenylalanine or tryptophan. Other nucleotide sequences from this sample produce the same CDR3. CDR3 region: CASSSPRASNEQFS. The CDR3 nucleotides read TGTGCCAGCAGCTCCCCGAGAGCGTCGAATGAGCAGTTCTCC. V gene TRBV7-2 combines with J gene TRBJ2-1; D is unclear. The CDR3 has 14 residues. Germline values: CDR1 SGHTA, CDR2 FQGNSA. Trimming stripped 4 bases from V and 7 bases from J, with 14 bases between.

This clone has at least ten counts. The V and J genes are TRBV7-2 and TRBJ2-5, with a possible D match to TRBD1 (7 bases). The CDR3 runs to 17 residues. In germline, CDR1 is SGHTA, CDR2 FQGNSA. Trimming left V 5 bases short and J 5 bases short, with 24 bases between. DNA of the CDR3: TGTGCCAGCAGCGTCACCGGGACAGAACTAGCAAGTGAGACCCAGTACTTC. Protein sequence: CASSVTGTELASETQYF.

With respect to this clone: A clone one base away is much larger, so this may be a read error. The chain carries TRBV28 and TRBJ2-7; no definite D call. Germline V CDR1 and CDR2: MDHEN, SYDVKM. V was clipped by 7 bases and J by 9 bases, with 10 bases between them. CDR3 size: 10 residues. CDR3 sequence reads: CASTSPLQYF. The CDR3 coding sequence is TGTGCCAGCACCTCACCTTTGCAGTACTTC.

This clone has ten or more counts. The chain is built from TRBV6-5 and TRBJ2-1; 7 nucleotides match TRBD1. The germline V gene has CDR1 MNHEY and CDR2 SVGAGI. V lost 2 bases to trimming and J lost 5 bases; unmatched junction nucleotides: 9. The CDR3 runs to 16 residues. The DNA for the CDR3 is TGTGCCAGCAGTTACCTAGGACAGGTCCCCCACAATGAGCAGTTCTTC. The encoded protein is CASSYLGQVPHNEQFF.

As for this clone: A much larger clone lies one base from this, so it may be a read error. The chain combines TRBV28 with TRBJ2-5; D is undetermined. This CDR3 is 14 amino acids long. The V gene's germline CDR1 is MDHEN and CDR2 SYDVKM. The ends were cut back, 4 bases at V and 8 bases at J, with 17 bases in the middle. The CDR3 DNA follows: TGTGCCAGCAGTTCCGGCATCTCGTCAGATACCCAGTACTTC. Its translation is CASSSGISSDTQYF. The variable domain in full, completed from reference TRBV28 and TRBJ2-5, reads DVKVTQSSRYLVKRTGEKVFLECVQDMDHENMFWYRQDPGLGLRLIYFSYDVKMKEKGDIPEGYSVSREKKERFSLILESASTNQTSMYLCASSSGISSDTQYFGPGTRLLVL.

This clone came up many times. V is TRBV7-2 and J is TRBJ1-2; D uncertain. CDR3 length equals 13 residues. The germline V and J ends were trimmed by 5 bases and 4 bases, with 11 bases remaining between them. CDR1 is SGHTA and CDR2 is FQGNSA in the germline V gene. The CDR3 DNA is TGTGCCAGCAGCGAAGAGTGGGGCTATGGCTACACCTTC. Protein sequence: CASSEEWGYGYTF.

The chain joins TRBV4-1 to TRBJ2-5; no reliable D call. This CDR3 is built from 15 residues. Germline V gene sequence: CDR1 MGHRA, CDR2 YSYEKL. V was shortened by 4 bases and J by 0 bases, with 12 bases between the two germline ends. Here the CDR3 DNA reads TGCGCCAGCAGCCCCTACTACTTGAACCAAGAGACCCAGTACTTC. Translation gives CASSPYYLNQETQYF.

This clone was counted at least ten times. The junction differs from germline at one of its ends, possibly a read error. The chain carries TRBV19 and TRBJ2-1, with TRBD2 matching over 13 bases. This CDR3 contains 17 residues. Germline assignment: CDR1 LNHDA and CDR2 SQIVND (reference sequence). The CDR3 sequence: CASSLELAGGPGDEQFF. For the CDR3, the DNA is TGTGCCAGTAGTCTAGAACTAGCGGGAGGGCCAGGAGATGAGCAGTTCTTC.

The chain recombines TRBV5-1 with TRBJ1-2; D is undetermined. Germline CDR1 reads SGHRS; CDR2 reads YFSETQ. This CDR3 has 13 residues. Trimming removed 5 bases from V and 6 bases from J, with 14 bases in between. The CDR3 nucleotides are TGCGCCAGCAGTCCCCCGGCATCGGATGGCTACACCTTC. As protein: CASSPPASDGYTF. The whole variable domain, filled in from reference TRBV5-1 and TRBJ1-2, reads KAGVTQTPRYLIKTRGQQVTLSCSPISGHRSVSWYQQTPGQGLQFLFEYFSETQRNKGNFPGRFSGRQFSNSRSEMNVSTLELGDSALYLCASSPPASDGYTFGSGTRLTVV.

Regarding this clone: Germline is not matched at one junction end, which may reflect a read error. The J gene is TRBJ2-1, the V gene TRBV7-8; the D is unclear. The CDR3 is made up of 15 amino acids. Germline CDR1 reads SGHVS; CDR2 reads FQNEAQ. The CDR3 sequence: CVSSLGVSYYNEQFF. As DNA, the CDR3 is TGTGTCAGCAGCTTAGGAGTGAGCTACTACAATGAGCAGTTCTTC.

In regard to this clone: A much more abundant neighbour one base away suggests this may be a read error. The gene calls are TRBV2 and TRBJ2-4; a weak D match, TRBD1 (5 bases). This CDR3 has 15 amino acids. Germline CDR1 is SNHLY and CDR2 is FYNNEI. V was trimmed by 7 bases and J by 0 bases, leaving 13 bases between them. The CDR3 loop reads CASTGHGLAKNIQYF. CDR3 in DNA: TGTGCCAGCACCGGACATGGGCTAGCCAAAAACATTCAGTACTTC.